This T cell receptor beta chain came from a study of PD-1 blockade in mismatch repair-deficient tumors. Study context: All were previously treated, progressing patients with about twelve mismatch repair-deficient cancer types.

Study observations and caveats: After pembrolizumab, tumor-resident clones rose rapidly, then generally contracted before radiologic responses.

This table comes from immunoSEQ multiplex PCR, and its TCRdb copy is limited to in-frame clones, with some not included. The sample lists approximately 120,000 clones; 86% were seen once. This clone came up once. Antigen: not known. V lost 4 bases to trimming and J lost 6 bases; unmatched junction nucleotides: 4. Germline V lookup: CDR1 MGHRA, CDR2 YSYEKL. The CDR3 is made up of 14 amino acids. Mismatch repair deficiency was confirmed in all patients, by PCR or immunohistochemistry. The sequence came from an adult with mismatch repair-deficient cancer. The V call is TRBV4-1, the J call TRBJ2-4, with 9 positions matching TRBD1. The material sequenced was peripheral blood, taken 44 weeks after starting pembrolizumab. CDR3 in amino acids: CASSPGTGLNIQYF. For the CDR3, the DNA is TGCGCCAGCAGCCCTGGGACAGGGCTAAACATTCAGTACTTC.